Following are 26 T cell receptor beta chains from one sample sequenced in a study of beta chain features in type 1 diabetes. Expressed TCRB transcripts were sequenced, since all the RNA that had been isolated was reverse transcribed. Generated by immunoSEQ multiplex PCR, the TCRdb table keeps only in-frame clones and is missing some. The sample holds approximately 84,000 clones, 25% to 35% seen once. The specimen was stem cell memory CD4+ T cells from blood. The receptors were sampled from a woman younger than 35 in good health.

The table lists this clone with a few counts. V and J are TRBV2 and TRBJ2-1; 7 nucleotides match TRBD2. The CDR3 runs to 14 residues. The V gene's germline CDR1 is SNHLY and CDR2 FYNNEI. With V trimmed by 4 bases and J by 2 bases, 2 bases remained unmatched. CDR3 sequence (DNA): TGTGCCAGCAGTGGAGGACTAGCCTACAATGAGCAGTTCTTC. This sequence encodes CASSGGLAYNEQFF.

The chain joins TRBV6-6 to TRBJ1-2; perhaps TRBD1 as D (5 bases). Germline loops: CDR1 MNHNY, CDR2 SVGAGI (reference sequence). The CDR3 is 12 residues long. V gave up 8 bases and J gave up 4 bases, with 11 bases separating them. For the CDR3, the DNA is TGTGCCAGCCGGGGGGTGGGCTATGGCTACACCTTC. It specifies CASRGVGYGYTF.

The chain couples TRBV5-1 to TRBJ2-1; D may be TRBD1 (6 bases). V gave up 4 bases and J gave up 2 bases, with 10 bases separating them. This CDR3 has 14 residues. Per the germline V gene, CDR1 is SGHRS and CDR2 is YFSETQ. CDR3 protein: CASSEGTPYNEQFF. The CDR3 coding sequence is TGCGCCAGCAGCGAGGGGACACCCTACAATGAGCAGTTCTTC.

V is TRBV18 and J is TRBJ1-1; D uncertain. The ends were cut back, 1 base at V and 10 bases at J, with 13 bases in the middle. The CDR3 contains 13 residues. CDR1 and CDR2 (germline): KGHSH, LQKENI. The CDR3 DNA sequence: TGTGCCAGCTCACCACGGGCAAAAGAACTAGCTTTCTTT. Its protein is CASSPRAKELAFF. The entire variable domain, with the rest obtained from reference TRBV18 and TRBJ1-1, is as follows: NAGVMQNPRHLVRRRGQEARLRCSPMKGHSHVYWYRQLPEEGLKFMVYLQKENIIDESGMPKERFSAEFPKEGPSILRIQQVVRGDSAAYFCASSPRAKELAFFGQGTRLTVV.

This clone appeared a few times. DNA for the CDR3: TGTGCCAGCAGCACAGGGTTGAACACTGAAGCTTTCTTT. Translated: CASSTGLNTEAFF. The chain has TRBV9 and TRBJ1-1, with TRBD1 as a possible D gene (6 bases). The CDR3 has 13 amino acids. Germline V gives CDR1 SGDLS, CDR2 YYNGEE. Trimming left V 4 bases short and J 0 bases short, with 7 bases between.

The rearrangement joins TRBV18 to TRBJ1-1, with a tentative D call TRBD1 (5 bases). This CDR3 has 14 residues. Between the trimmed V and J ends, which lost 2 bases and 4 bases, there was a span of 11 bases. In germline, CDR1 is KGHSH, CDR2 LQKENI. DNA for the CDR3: TGTGCCAGCTCACCATCAGGGCCGGCCACTGAAGCTTTCTTT. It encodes CASSPSGPATEAFF.

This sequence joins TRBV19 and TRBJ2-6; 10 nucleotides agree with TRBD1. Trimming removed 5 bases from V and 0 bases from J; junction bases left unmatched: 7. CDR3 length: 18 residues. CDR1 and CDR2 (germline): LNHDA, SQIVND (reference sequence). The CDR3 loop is CASSDRTGGTSGANVLTF. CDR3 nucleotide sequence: TGTGCCAGTAGTGACCGGACAGGGGGGACCTCTGGGGCCAACGTCCTGACTTTC.

The CDR3 sequence: CASSLNSGAPQQFF. CDR3 DNA sequence: TGTGCCAGCAGCTTAAACAGCGGGGCTCCTCAGCAGTTCTTC. The V call is TRBV5-4, the J call TRBJ2-1; 7 nucleotides line up with TRBD2. The junction had 10 bases not matched to a gene; V was cut back by 2 bases and J by 11 bases. Germline V gene lookup returns CDR1 SGHNT and CDR2 YYREEE (reference sequence). The CDR3 loop spans 14 amino acids. Using reference TRBV5-4 and TRBJ2-1 for the parts outside the CDR3, the full variable domain is ETGVTQSPTHLIKTRGQQVTLRCSSQSGHNTVSWYQQALGQGPQFIFQYYREEENGRGNFPPRFSGLQFPNYSSELNVNALELDDSALYLCASSLNSGAPQQFFGPGTRLTVL.

Written as DNA, the CDR3 is TGCGCCAGCAGCACAGGGGGCGTTACGTATGGCTACACCTTC. Translation: CASSTGGVTYGYTF. The rearrangement links TRBV5-1 to TRBJ1-2; 9 nucleotides agree with TRBD1. Losses at the gene ends were 4 bases for V and 5 bases for J; bases not matched to a gene: 6. The length of the CDR3 is 14 residues. Germline loops: CDR1 SGHRS, CDR2 YFSETQ. Combining the CDR3 with reference TRBV5-1 and TRBJ1-2 gives the whole variable domain KAGVTQTPRYLIKTRGQQVTLSCSPISGHRSVSWYQQTPGQGLQFLFEYFSETQRNKGNFPGRFSGRQFSNSRSEMNVSTLELGDSALYLCASSTGGVTYGYTFGSGTRLTVV.

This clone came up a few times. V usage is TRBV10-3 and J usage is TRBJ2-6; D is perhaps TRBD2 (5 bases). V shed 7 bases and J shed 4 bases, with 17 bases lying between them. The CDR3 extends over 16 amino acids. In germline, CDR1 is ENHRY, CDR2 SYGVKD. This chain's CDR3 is CAIKEGSTTGANVLTF. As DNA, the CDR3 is TGTGCCATCAAAGAGGGATCGACGACGGGGGCCAACGTCCTGACTTTC.

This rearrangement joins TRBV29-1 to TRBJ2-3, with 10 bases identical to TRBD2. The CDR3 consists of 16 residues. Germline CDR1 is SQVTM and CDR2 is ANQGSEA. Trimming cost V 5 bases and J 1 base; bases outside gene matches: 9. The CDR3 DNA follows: TGCAGCGTTACGTTTGGACTAGCGGCAGGCACAGATACGCAGTATTTT. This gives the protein CSVTFGLAAGTDTQYF.

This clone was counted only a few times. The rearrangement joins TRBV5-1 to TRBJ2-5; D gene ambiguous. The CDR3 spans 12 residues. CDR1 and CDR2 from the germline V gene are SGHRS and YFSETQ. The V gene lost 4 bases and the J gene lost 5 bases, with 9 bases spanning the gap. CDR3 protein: CASSLNEETQYF. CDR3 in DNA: TGCGCCAGCAGCCTAAACGAGGAGACCCAGTACTTC.

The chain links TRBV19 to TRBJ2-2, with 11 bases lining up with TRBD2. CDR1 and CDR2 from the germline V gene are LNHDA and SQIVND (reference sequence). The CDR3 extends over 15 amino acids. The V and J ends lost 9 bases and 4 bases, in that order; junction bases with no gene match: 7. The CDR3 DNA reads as TGTGCCAGCGCCTCCGGGACTAGCGGCACCGGGGAGCTGTTTTTT. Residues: CASASGTSGTGELFF.

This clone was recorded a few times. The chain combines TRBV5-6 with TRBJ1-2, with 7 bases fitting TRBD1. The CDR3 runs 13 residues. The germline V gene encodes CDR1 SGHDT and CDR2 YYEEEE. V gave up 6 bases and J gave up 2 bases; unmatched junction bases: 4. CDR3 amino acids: CASTPTGNYGYTF. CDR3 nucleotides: TGTGCCAGCACCCCGACAGGGAACTATGGCTACACCTTC.

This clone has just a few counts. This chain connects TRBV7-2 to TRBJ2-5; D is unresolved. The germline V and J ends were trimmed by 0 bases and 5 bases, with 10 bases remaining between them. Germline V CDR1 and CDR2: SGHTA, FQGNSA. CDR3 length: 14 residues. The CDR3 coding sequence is TGTGCCAGCAGCTTAGCTGGCCTCCAGGAGACCCAGTACTTC. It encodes CASSLAGLQETQYF.

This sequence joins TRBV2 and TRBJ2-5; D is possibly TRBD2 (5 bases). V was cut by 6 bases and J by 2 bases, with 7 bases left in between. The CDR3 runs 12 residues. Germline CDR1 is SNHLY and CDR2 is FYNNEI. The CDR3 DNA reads TGTGCCAGCAGAAGGGAGCAAGAGACCCAGTACTTC. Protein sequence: CASRREQETQYF.

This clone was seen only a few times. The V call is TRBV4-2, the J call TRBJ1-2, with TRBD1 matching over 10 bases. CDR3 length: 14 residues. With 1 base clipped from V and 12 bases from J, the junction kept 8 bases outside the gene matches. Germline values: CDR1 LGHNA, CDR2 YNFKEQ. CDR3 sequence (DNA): TGTGCCAGCAGCCAAGCTTCGACAGGGGGCTTGCACACCTTC. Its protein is CASSQASTGGLHTF.

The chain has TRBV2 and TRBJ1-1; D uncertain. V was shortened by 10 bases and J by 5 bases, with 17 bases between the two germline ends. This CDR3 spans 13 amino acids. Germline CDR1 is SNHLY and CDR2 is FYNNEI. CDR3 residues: CAKKRNRGTEAFF. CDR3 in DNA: TGTGCCAAAAAGAGGAACAGAGGGACTGAAGCTTTCTTT.

The CDR3 loop reads CASSEAREGEQYF. CDR3 coding DNA: TGCGCCAGCAGTGAAGCGCGGGAAGGGGAGCAGTACTTC. This chain links TRBV10-2 with TRBJ2-7; the D gene is possibly TRBD2 (6 bases). This CDR3 is built from 13 residues. Germline CDR1 and CDR2: WSHSY and SAAADI. Trimming cost V 3 bases and J 7 bases, with 13 bases left between them.

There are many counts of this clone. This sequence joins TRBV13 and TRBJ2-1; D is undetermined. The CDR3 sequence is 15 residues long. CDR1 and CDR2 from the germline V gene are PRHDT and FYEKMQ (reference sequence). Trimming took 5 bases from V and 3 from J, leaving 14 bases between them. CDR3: CASSPAPRGYNEQFF. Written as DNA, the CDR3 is TGTGCCAGCAGCCCCGCCCCCCGAGGCTACAATGAGCAGTTCTTC. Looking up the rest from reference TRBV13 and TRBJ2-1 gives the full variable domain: AAGVIQSPRHLIKEKRETATLKCYPIPRHDTVYWYQQGPGQDPQFLISFYEKMQSDKGSIPDRFSAQQFSDYHSELNMSSLELGDSALYFCASSPAPRGYNEQFFGPGTRLTVL.

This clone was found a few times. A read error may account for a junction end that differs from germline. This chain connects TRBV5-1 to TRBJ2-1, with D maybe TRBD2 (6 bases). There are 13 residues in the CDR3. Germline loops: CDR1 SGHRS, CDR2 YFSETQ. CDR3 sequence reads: CASSLDSSSVVIF. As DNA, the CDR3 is TGCGCCAGCAGCTTGGATTCGTCTAGCGTTGTTATCTTC.

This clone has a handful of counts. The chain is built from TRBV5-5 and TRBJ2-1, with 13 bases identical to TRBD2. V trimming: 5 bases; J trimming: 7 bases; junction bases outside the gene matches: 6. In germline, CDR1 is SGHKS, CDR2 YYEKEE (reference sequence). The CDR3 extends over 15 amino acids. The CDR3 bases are TGTGCCAGCAGGCTGGGACTAGCGGGGAGGAATGAGCAGTTCTTC. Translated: CASRLGLAGRNEQFF.

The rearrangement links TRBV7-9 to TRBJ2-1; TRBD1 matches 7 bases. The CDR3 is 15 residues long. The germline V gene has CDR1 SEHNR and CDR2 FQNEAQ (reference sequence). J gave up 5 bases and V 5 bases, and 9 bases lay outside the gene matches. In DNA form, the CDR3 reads TGTGCCAGCAGCAGCGTGGGGACAGTTAACAATGAGCAGTTCTTC. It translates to CASSSVGTVNNEQFF.

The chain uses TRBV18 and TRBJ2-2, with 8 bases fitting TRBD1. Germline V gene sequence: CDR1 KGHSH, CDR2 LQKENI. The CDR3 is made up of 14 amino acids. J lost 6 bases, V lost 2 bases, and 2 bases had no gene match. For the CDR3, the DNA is TGTGCCAGCTCACCAGACAGGGGCCCCGGGGAGCTGTTTTTT. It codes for CASSPDRGPGELFF.

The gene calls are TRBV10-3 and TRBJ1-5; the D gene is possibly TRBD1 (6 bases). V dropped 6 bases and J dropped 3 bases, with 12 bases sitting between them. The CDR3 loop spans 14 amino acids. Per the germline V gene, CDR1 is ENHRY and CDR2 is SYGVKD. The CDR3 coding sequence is TGTGCCATCAGCGGAACAGGGTTCAATCAGCCCCAGCATTTT. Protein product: CAISGTGFNQPQHF.

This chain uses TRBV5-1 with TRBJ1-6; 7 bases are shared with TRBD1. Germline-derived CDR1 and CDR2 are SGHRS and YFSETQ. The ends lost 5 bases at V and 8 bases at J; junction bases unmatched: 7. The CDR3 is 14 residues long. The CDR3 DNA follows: TGCGCCAGCAGTCAGGACAGGACTTATTCACCCCTCCACTTT. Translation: CASSQDRTYSPLHF.